These T cell receptor beta chains were read from a single sample in a study of blood T cell repertoires in COVID-19. The method was immunoSEQ multiplex PCR; TCRdb's version includes in-frame clones alone and lacks a portion of them. This sample has 300,000 to 400,000 clones, with 85% to 95% found just once. Sequencing input: PBMCs or T cells enriched from blood (not recorded which). These receptors all come from a woman in her thirties who had been exposed to COVID-19. CDR3s include the opening cysteine and the closing phenylalanine or tryptophan. The order of the fields is J gene, D gene, clone size, V gene, CDR3 DNA, CDR3 protein. The D gene is left open where the match is weak. Only some rows state a clone size, as once, few, many or a class for expanded clones.

j_gene: TRBJ2-7; d_gene: NA; abundance: once; v_gene: TRBV11-2; CDR3nt: TGTGCCAGCAGCCTACGCCCGGACAGATTCTCCTACGAGCAGTACTTC; CDR3aa: CASSLRPDRFSYEQYF
j_gene: TRBJ1-2; d_gene: TRBD1; abundance: NA; v_gene: TRBV4-2; CDR3nt: TGTGCCAGCAGCCAAGAGACAGGGTTCTACACCTTC; CDR3aa: CASSQETGFYTF
j_gene: TRBJ2-3; d_gene: NA; abundance: NA; v_gene: TRBV6-5; CDR3nt: TGTGCCAGCAGTTACTGGTCAGGGAGCACAGATACGCAGTATTTT; CDR3aa: CASSYWSGSTDTQYF
j_gene: TRBJ1-5; d_gene: TRBD1; abundance: once; v_gene: TRBV19; CDR3nt: TGTGCCAGTCGGGGACAGGGACAACAGCCCCAGCATTTT; CDR3aa: CASRGQGQQPQHF
j_gene: TRBJ1-2; d_gene: TRBD1; abundance: NA; v_gene: TRBV2; CDR3nt: TGTGCCAGCAGCCCGACAGGGCAGACCTATGGCTACACCTTC; CDR3aa: CASSPTGQTYGYTF
j_gene: TRBJ2-2; d_gene: TRBD2; abundance: NA; v_gene: TRBV5-6; CDR3nt: TGTGCCAGCAGCTTGCCTAGCGGGGGGGACACCGGGGAGCTGTTTTTT; CDR3aa: CASSLPSGGDTGELFF
j_gene: TRBJ2-1; d_gene: NA; abundance: few; v_gene: TRBV5-1; CDR3nt: TGCGCCAGCAGCCAACCCCAACTAGCTATGGCCTACAATGAGCAGTTCTTC; CDR3aa: CASSQPQLAMAYNEQFF
j_gene: TRBJ2-7; d_gene: NA; abundance: NA; v_gene: TRBV9; CDR3nt: TGTGCCAGCAGCGTAGGATGGACACTCACCTACGAGCAGTACTTC; CDR3aa: CASSVGWTLTYEQYF
j_gene: TRBJ1-2; d_gene: NA; abundance: NA; v_gene: TRBV11-2; CDR3nt: TGTGCCAGCAGGCGAACGGCCCGGGAGAACTATGGCTACACCTTC; CDR3aa: CASRRTARENYGYTF
j_gene: TRBJ1-2; d_gene: TRBD1; abundance: NA; v_gene: TRBV4-3; CDR3nt: TGCGCCAGCAGCCAAGAGCCGACCGGGACAGGGAGGAGGGGCTACACCTTC; CDR3aa: CASSQEPTGTGRRGYTF
j_gene: TRBJ1-6; d_gene: NA; abundance: NA; v_gene: TRBV10-3; CDR3nt: TGTGCCATCAGTAGAGATACAGGGTATTCACCCCTCCACTTT; CDR3aa: CAISRDTGYSPLHF
j_gene: TRBJ1-2; d_gene: TRBD1; abundance: NA; v_gene: TRBV27; CDR3nt: TGTGCCAGCAGTATCCGGGACAGGAGCGGCTACACCTTC; CDR3aa: CASSIRDRSGYTF
j_gene: TRBJ2-7; d_gene: TRBD1; abundance: NA; v_gene: TRBV10-3; CDR3nt: TGTGCCATCAGTGACCCTGACAGGGGCGAGCAGTACTTC; CDR3aa: CAISDPDRGEQYF
j_gene: TRBJ1-5; d_gene: NA; abundance: NA; v_gene: TRBV19; CDR3nt: TGTGCCAGTAGTCCTCCGACAGTGTATAGCAATCAGCCCCAGCATTTT; CDR3aa: CASSPPTVYSNQPQHF
j_gene: TRBJ1-4; d_gene: NA; abundance: NA; v_gene: TRBV6-4; CDR3nt: TGTGCCAGCAGTGACTTTTGGGGGCGATTACGGGAAAAACTGTTTTTT; CDR3aa: CASSDFWGRLREKLFF
j_gene: TRBJ1-2; d_gene: NA; abundance: NA; v_gene: TRBV27; CDR3nt: TGTGCCAGCAGCCCCTCCGGGGTAGCTAACTATGGCTACACCTTC; CDR3aa: CASSPSGVANYGYTF
j_gene: TRBJ2-4; d_gene: NA; abundance: once; v_gene: TRBV9; CDR3nt: TGTGCCAGCAGCTCGGAAGCAGGGTTAGGCAAAAACATTCAGTACTTC; CDR3aa: CASSSEAGLGKNIQYF
j_gene: TRBJ2-2; d_gene: TRBD1; abundance: NA; v_gene: TRBV7-7; CDR3nt: TGTGCCAGCTCGCAGGGGGCTGGGACCGGGGAGCTGTTTTTT; CDR3aa: CASSQGAGTGELFF
j_gene: TRBJ1-2; d_gene: NA; abundance: NA; v_gene: TRBV5-8; CDR3nt: TGTGCCAGCAGCTTGGTTGGGGGCCGTGGCGACTATGGCTACACCTTC; CDR3aa: CASSLVGGRGDYGYTF
j_gene: TRBJ1-6; d_gene: NA; abundance: NA; v_gene: TRBV6-6; CDR3nt: TGTGCCAGCAGTTACTCGCAGGGGAATTCACCCCTCCACTTT; CDR3aa: CASSYSQGNSPLHF
j_gene: TRBJ2-7; d_gene: NA; abundance: NA; v_gene: TRBV3-1/TRBV3-2; CDR3nt: TGTGCCAGCAGCCAAGATCCGCGACAGACCTACGAGCAGTACTTC; CDR3aa: CASSQDPRQTYEQYF
j_gene: TRBJ1-4; d_gene: TRBD1; abundance: NA; v_gene: TRBV9; CDR3nt: TGTGCCAGCAGCACCCAGGGGGCACCTTCTAATGAAAAACTGTTTTTT; CDR3aa: CASSTQGAPSNEKLFF
j_gene: TRBJ2-7; d_gene: TRBD1; abundance: once; v_gene: TRBV3-1/TRBV3-2; CDR3nt: TGTGCCAGCAGCCCCGGGACAGGACGGTACGAGCAGTACTTC; CDR3aa: CASSPGTGRYEQYF
j_gene: TRBJ1-2; d_gene: NA; abundance: NA; v_gene: TRBV6-2/TRBV6-3; CDR3nt: TGTGCCAGCAGTTACACGGGTTATGGCTACACCTTC; CDR3aa: CASSYTGYGYTF
j_gene: TRBJ2-1; d_gene: TRBD1; abundance: NA; v_gene: TRBV7-9; CDR3nt: TGTGCCAGCAGCTTCAGGACAGGGCTCGACAATGAGCAGTTCTTC; CDR3aa: CASSFRTGLDNEQFF
j_gene: TRBJ1-2; d_gene: TRBD1; abundance: NA; v_gene: TRBV6-5; CDR3nt: TGTGCCAGCAGTTCCCTGACAGGGGCACGGTTTGGCTACACCTTC; CDR3aa: CASSSLTGARFGYTF
j_gene: TRBJ2-3; d_gene: NA; abundance: NA; v_gene: TRBV5-6; CDR3nt: TGTGCCAGCAGCTCTCTGGGAGGCCGACGGGATACGCAGTATTTT; CDR3aa: CASSSLGGRRDTQYF
j_gene: TRBJ1-1; d_gene: TRBD1; abundance: NA; v_gene: TRBV29-1; CDR3nt: TGCAGCGTTGGACAGGGGGCGAGGTCAGCTTTCTTT; CDR3aa: CSVGQGARSAFF
j_gene: TRBJ1-2; d_gene: NA; abundance: NA; v_gene: TRBV5-6; CDR3nt: TGTGCCAGCAGCTTGCAGGGCTCCGGCTACACCTTC; CDR3aa: CASSLQGSGYTF